The present T cell receptor beta chain was sequenced within a study of identical twins. From the 5' RACE reads, TCRdb called clonotypes with MiXCR, one entry per CDR3 protein. In the table there are about 720,000 distinct CDR3 sequences, around a sixth of which are singletons. These data also formed part of another study, on T cells expressing NK-cell markers. That work adds: Dominant NKG2C+ clonotypes accounted for roughly 1.0-7.0% of CD8+ T cells in six donors. Similarly, these clonotypes led the CD3+CD56-NKG2C+ fraction as well in a handful of donors.

The clonotype originates from a woman aged 18 to 35 in good health. Sequences were obtained from PBMCs.

In DNA, the CDR3 is TGCAGCGTTGAAGATCGCCGGAAGGGGGACACTGAAGCTTTCTTT. It is translated as CSVEDRRKGDTEAFF. This chain links TRBV29-1 with TRBJ1-1; D may be TRBD1 (6 bases). Looked up from germline, CDR1 is SQVTM and CDR2 is ANQGSEA. This CDR3 is 15 amino acids long. Trimming pared 0 bases from V and 3 bases from J, leaving 14 bases between.